This TCR beta chain was obtained from a study of CD8 T cells in Susac syndrome. After extraction with the RNeasy kit, about 0.45 to 1 ug of the RNA was reverse transcribed using random hexamers. Using its own MiXCR run on the immunoSEQ multiplex PCR reads, TCRdb lists one record per CDR3 protein. There are under 550,000 distinct CDR3 sequences in the sample; more than 80% occur only once, and about 0.12% lies in the top ten. The length of the CDR3 is 14 residues. V shed 4 bases, J shed 5 bases, and the junction held 7 bases outside the gene matches. Germline values: CDR1 MNHNS, CDR2 SASEGT. The TCR sequence derives from a human donor with multiple sclerosis. The chain links TRBV6-1 to TRBJ2-5, with 7 bases aligning to TRBD1. The specimen was CD8+ T cells from PBMCs. Written as DNA, the CDR3 is TGTGCCAGCAGTGTTAGACAGGGTGCCGAGACCCAGTACTTC. Translated: CASSVRQGAETQYF.